The entry that follows covers one T cell receptor beta chain sequence. This record comes from a study of control samples from healthy donors and cancer patients. Germline values: CDR1 KGHDR, CDR2 SFDVKD. Trimming took 3 bases from V and 5 from J; bases not matched to a gene: 6. The CDR3 totals 16 residues. This table comes from immunoSEQ multiplex PCR, and its TCRdb copy is limited to in-frame clones, with some not included. The sample holds 200,000 or so clones, 90% to 95% seen once. The source material was blood. The clonotype originates from a man in his thirties or forties in good health. V and J are TRBV24-1 and TRBJ2-2; 9 bases agree with TRBD2. CDR3 nucleotide sequence: TGTGCCACCAGTGATCGCGGCCTAGCGGGGACCGGGGAGCTGTTTTTT. This gives the protein CATSDRGLAGTGELFF.